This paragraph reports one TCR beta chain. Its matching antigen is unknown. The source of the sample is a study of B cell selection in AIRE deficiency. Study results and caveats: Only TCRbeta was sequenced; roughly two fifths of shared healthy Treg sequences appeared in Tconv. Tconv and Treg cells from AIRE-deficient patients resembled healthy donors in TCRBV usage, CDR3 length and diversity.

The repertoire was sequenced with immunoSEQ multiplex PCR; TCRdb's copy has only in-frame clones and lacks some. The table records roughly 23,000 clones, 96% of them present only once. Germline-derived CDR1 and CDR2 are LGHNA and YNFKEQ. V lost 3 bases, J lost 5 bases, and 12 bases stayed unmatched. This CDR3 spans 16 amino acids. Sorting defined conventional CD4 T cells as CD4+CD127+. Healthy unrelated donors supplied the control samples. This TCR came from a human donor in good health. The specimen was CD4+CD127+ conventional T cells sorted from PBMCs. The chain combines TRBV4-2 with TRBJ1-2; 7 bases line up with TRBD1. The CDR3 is CASSHLDRDPGYGYTF. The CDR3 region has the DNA TGTGCCAGCAGCCACCTCGACAGGGATCCTGGTTATGGCTACACCTTC.